A single sample gave rise to the 31 T cell receptor beta chains below, sequenced in a study of spatial heterogeneity in lung cancer. The time point was: blood at routine non-recurrence follow-up after resection. TCRdb used MiXCR to reprocess the 5' RACE reads, holding one entry per CDR3 protein. The repertoire has more than 75,000 distinct CDR3 sequences, approximately 19% of them found once; the top ten carry around a fifth. The source was PBMCs, collected at follow-up. The receptor source for this set is a male donor with early-stage non-small cell lung cancer.

There are a few counts of this clonotype. The rearrangement joins TRBV15 to TRBJ2-3; D is uncertain. The CDR3 contains 12 residues. Deletions cut 3 bases from V and 7 bases from J, with 8 bases between. Germline CDR1 LNHNV, CDR2 YYDKDF (reference sequence). Here the CDR3 DNA reads TGTGCCACCAGCAGCTATCTTAATACGCAGTATTTT. Residues: CATSSYLNTQYF. Combining the CDR3 with reference TRBV15 and TRBJ2-3 gives the whole variable domain DAMVIQNPRYQVTQFGKPVTLSCSQTLNHNVMYWYQQKSSQAPKLLFHYYDKDFNNEADTPDNFQSRRPNTSFCFLDIRSPGLGDTAMYLCATSSYLNTQYFGPGTRLTVL.

This clonotype has only a few counts. J is TRBJ2-1 and V is TRBV7-8, with 8 positions matching TRBD1. The trim removed 8 bases at V and 7 bases at J, leaving 13 bases unmatched. CDR1 SGHVS and CDR2 FQNEAQ come from the germline V gene. The CDR3 extends over 15 amino acids. CDR3 loop: CASQAGQGISNEQFF. The CDR3 region has the DNA TGTGCCAGCCAAGCCGGACAGGGTATTTCGAATGAGCAGTTCTTC.

As to this clonotype: One end of the junction varies from germline; a read error may be responsible. This sequence joins TRBV18 and TRBJ1-1; D is unclear. This CDR3 has 16 residues. Germline CDR1 KGHSH, CDR2 LQKENI. CDR3 sequence reads: CASPPKSNTQDTEAFF. The CDR3 nucleotides read TGTGCCAGCCCACCCAAAAGCAACACGCAGGACACTGAAGCTTTCTTT. The variable domain in full, with the rest retrieved from reference TRBV18 and TRBJ1-1, is NAGVMQNPRHLVRRRGQEARLRCSPMKGHSHVYWYRQLPEEGLKFMVYLQKENIIDESGMPKERFSAEFPKEGPSILRIQQVVRGDSAAYFCASPPKSNTQDTEAFFGQGTRLTVV.

This sequence joins TRBV30 and TRBJ1-1; D remains unclear. Germline CDR1 GTSNPN, CDR2 SVGIG (reference sequence). Trimming stripped 3 bases from V and 2 bases from J, with 10 bases between. This CDR3 has 13 residues. The CDR3 region has the DNA TGTGCCTGGAGAATTCAGCAAAACACTGAAGCTTTCTTT. It is translated as CAWRIQQNTEAFF.

This clonotype was seen a few times. The chain is built from TRBV5-1 and TRBJ2-5; 7 bases are shared with TRBD2. V lost 4 bases and J lost 3; bases outside the gene matches: 3. Germline loops: CDR1 SGHRS, CDR2 YFSETQ. This CDR3 has 13 amino acids. CDR3 region: CASSGLAEETQYF. In DNA form, the CDR3 reads TGCGCCAGCAGCGGGCTAGCGGAAGAGACCCAGTACTTC.

A few counts support this clonotype. CDR3 DNA sequence: TGCAGTGGAAGCAGTCCCGTGGATGGAAAACTGTTTTTT. Encoded protein: CSGSSPVDGKLFF. This rearrangement joins TRBV20-1 to TRBJ1-4; D gene ambiguous. The CDR3 loop spans 13 amino acids. The V gene's germline CDR1 is DFQATT and CDR2 SNEGSKA (reference sequence). Trimming removed 7 bases at V and 10 bases at J, with 19 bases between.

In its sample, this clonotype was seen a few times. The chain joins TRBV20-1 to TRBJ2-7; 10 nucleotides line up with TRBD2. CDR1 and CDR2 from the germline V gene are DFQATT and SNEGSKA (reference sequence). The CDR3 sequence is 12 residues long. V dropped 4 bases and J dropped 4; count of bases not matched to a gene: 1. CDR3 in amino acids: CSATSGSYEQYF. CDR3 nucleotides: TGCAGTGCTACTAGCGGGAGTTACGAGCAGTACTTC.

The rearrangement joins TRBV10-1 to TRBJ1-2; 12 bases are a match to TRBD1. The CDR3 runs 16 residues. V lost 8 bases to trimming and J lost 6 bases; unmatched junction nucleotides: 13. Germline CDR1 is WNHNN and CDR2 is SYGVQD (reference sequence). CDR3 in amino acids: CASATGTGGFGDGYTF. In DNA, the CDR3 is TGCGCCAGCGCCACCGGGACAGGGGGCTTCGGAGATGGCTACACCTTC.

This clonotype has a count of ten or more. V usage is TRBV29-1 and J usage is TRBJ2-3; D is unclear. V was clipped by 4 bases and J by 2 bases, with 7 bases between them. This CDR3 is 12 amino acids long. Germline assignment: CDR1 SQVTM and CDR2 ANQGSEA. DNA of the CDR3: TGCAGCGTTGTCCTTAACACAGATACGCAGTATTTT. This sequence encodes CSVVLNTDTQYF.

The chain couples TRBV20-1 to TRBJ2-7; D is ambiguous. V lost 1 base and J 0 bases, leaving 7 bases between the germline ends. CDR3 length: 13 amino acids. Germline V CDR1 and CDR2: DFQATT, SNEGSKA (reference sequence). The CDR3, as DNA: TGCAGTGCTAGAGTTACAGACTCCTACGAGCAGTACTTC. Its translation: CSARVTDSYEQYF.

This chain connects TRBV7-8 to TRBJ2-2, with D possibly TRBD2 on 6 matching bases. Trimming left V 1 base short and J 7 bases short, with 13 bases between. Looked up from germline, CDR1 is SGHVS and CDR2 is FQNEAQ. The CDR3 is made up of 15 amino acids. The CDR3 coding sequence is TGTGCCAGCAGCTTAGAGGTTGTAGCGGACGGGGAGCTGTTTTTT. Its protein product is CASSLEVVADGELFF.

The V gene is TRBV7-2, the J gene TRBJ1-1; 8 bases are a match to TRBD1. Germline V lookup: CDR1 SGHTA, CDR2 FQGNSA. This CDR3 has 15 residues. After removal of 6 bases from V and 3 bases from J, the junction contained 9 bases not matched to a gene. CDR3 sequence: CASRTSTGDYTEAFF. Here the CDR3 DNA reads TGTGCCAGCAGAACGTCGACAGGGGATTACACTGAAGCTTTCTTT.

This clonotype appeared a few times. The J gene is TRBJ1-5, the V gene TRBV27, with TRBD1 matching over 9 bases. The germline gives CDR1 MNHEY, CDR2 SMNVEV (reference sequence). The CDR3 spans 16 residues. V gave up 2 bases and J gave up 3 bases; unmatched junction bases: 5. CDR3 coding DNA: TGTGCCAGCAGTTTAACGGGGACAGGGCTCAATCAGCCCCAGCATTTT. The encoded protein is CASSLTGTGLNQPQHF.

This clonotype was seen many times. The genes are TRBV29-1 and TRBJ1-1, with no clear D. The germline CDR1 and CDR2 sequences are SQVTM and ANQGSEA. Trimming removed 6 bases from V and 2 bases from J, with 10 bases in between. The CDR3 spans 12 residues. CDR3 DNA sequence: TGCAGCGTGGCACCTTCAAACACTGAAGCTTTCTTT. Encoded protein: CSVAPSNTEAFF.

The chain uses TRBV6-5 and TRBJ1-1; D ambiguous. Germline CDR1 reads MNHEY; CDR2 reads SVGAGI. CDR3 size: 13 residues. The V and J ends lost 7 bases and 1 base respectively, with 10 bases between them. The chain's CDR3 is CASKREGNTEAFF. The CDR3 nucleotides read TGTGCCAGCAAAAGGGAGGGGAACACTGAAGCTTTCTTT.

The rearrangement uses TRBV2 and TRBJ2-2; D not certain. The CDR3 is made up of 16 amino acids. Trimming shortened V by 7 bases and J by 0 bases, and 15 bases separated the two germline ends. Germline V lookup: CDR1 SNHLY, CDR2 FYNNEI. In DNA, the CDR3 is TGTGCCAGCACTTCCCAGATGCTAGCGAACACCGGGGAGCTGTTTTTT. Its translation is CASTSQMLANTGELFF.

This clonotype was seen only a few times. The rearrangement joins TRBV23-1 to TRBJ2-7; D is unclear. TRBV23-1 is designated an ORF whose function remains uncertain. The V and J ends lost 4 bases and 7 bases respectively, with 14 bases between them. The CDR3 runs 13 residues. CDR3 sequence reads: CASSRNSLVEQYV. The CDR3 DNA follows: TGCGCCAGCAGTCGCAACTCCTTGGTAGAGCAGTACGTC.

This clonotype has just a few counts. CDR3 protein: CASSVTSGMSTDTQYF. CDR3 DNA sequence: TGTGCCAGCAGCGTGACTAGCGGGATGAGCACAGATACGCAGTATTTT. The V and J genes are TRBV9 and TRBJ2-3; 11 bases match TRBD2. The CDR3 totals 16 residues. Germline V gene lookup returns CDR1 SGDLS and CDR2 YYNGEE. J was trimmed by 0 bases and V by 2 bases; bases with no gene match: 2.

The chain uses TRBV5-6 and TRBJ1-4; no reliable D call. Trimming left V 6 bases short and J 7 bases short, with 16 bases between. This CDR3 has 14 amino acids. The germline CDR1 and CDR2 sequences are SGHDT and YYEEEE. The CDR3 nucleotides are TGTGCCAGCATCAAAGGGCTCGCGGGTGAAAAACTGTTTTTT. Amino acids: CASIKGLAGEKLFF. Based on the CDR3 plus reference TRBV5-6 and TRBJ1-4, the full variable domain is DAGVTQSPTHLIKTRGQQVTLRCSPKSGHDTVSWYQQALGQGPQFIFQYYEEEERQRGNFPDRFSGHQFPNYSSELNVNALLLGDSALYLCASIKGLAGEKLFFGSGTQLSVL.

This chain joins TRBV24-1 and TRBJ2-7, with TRBD1 identical over 9 bases. From germline, CDR1 is KGHDR and CDR2 SFDVKD. This CDR3 region has 17 residues. V lost 3 bases to trimming and J lost 2 bases; unmatched junction nucleotides: 10. The chain's CDR3 is CATSDQWTGDSAYEQYV. The DNA for the CDR3 is TGTGCCACCAGTGATCAGTGGACAGGGGATTCCGCCTACGAGCAGTACGTC.

In its sample, this clonotype was seen a few times. The rearrangement links TRBV20-1 to TRBJ2-5, with 8 bases identical to TRBD1. The junction had 6 bases not matched to a gene; V was cut back by 3 bases and J by 3 bases. CDR3 length: 14 residues. Germline V gene data show CDR1 as DFQATT and CDR2 as SNEGSKA (reference sequence). CDR3 bases: TGCAGTGCTAGGGGAGGACAGGGTAAAGAGACCCAGTACTTC. The encoded protein is CSARGGQGKETQYF.

This clonotype has only a few counts. This rearrangement joins TRBV10-1 to TRBJ2-7, with D uncertain. CDR3 length: 14 residues. Germline CDR1 is WNHNN and CDR2 is SYGVQD (reference sequence). Trimming took 5 bases from V and 1 from J, leaving 12 bases between them. The CDR3 loop reads CASSPRTPSYEQYF. CDR3 nucleotide sequence: TGCGCCAGCAGTCCCCGGACGCCTTCCTACGAGCAGTACTTC.

The chain combines TRBV7-9 with TRBJ2-5; maybe TRBD2 (5 bases). Deletions cut 9 bases from V and 5 bases from J, with 19 bases between. Germline V gene sequence: CDR1 SEHNR, CDR2 FQNEAQ (reference sequence). This CDR3 comprises 14 residues. Written as DNA, the CDR3 is TGTGCCAGTACAAGGTGGGGAAGGGAGGAGACCCAGTACTTC. It encodes CASTRWGREETQYF.

Only one count was recorded for this clonotype. The conserved phenylalanine or tryptophan normally closing the CDR3 is absent here, so this likely arose from a read error. The chain combines TRBV7-2 with TRBJ1-6; D is ambiguous. The CDR3 has 19 amino acids. Germline V gene data show CDR1 as SGHTA and CDR2 as FQGNSA. V was trimmed by 2 bases and J by 0 bases, leaving 17 bases between them. The CDR3 DNA sequence: TGTGCCAGCAGCTTATTGGTTCTTGGCGTCAGCTCCTATAATTCACCCCTCCACTTA. The encoded protein is CASSLLVLGVSSYNSPLHL.

The chain couples TRBV6-1 to TRBJ1-5; D is unclear. Germline loops: CDR1 MNHNS, CDR2 SASEGT. This CDR3 spans 11 amino acids. Trimming cost V 2 bases and J 6 bases, with 2 bases left between them. The CDR3 sequence: CASSEIQPQHF. As DNA, the CDR3 is TGTGCCAGCAGTGAAATTCAGCCCCAGCATTTT.

The genes are TRBV5-6 and TRBJ2-7, with D hard to call. This CDR3 spans 16 amino acids. Germline V gene sequence: CDR1 SGHDT, CDR2 YYEEEE. V gave up 4 bases and J gave up 7 bases, with 24 bases separating them. The CDR3 coding sequence is TGTGCCAGCAGCGCGACCTGGGCGGACCTCCCTTTTGAGCAGTACGTC. Translated, it gives CASSATWADLPFEQYV.

V usage is TRBV20-1 and J usage is TRBJ2-2; perhaps TRBD1 as D (6 bases). The CDR3 totals 13 residues. In germline, CDR1 is DFQATT, CDR2 SNEGSKA (reference sequence). Trimming shortened V by 6 bases and J by 2 bases, and 10 bases separated the two germline ends. As DNA, the CDR3 is TGCAGTGCCCACAGGGCCAACACCGGGGAGCTGTTTTTT. Its protein is CSAHRANTGELFF.

CDR3 DNA sequence: TGTGCCAGCTCACCGCGAGCGGGAGGGCGAGATACGCAGTATTTT. Its translation: CASSPRAGGRDTQYF. The V call is TRBV18, the J call TRBJ2-3, with 10 bases aligning to TRBD2. V shed 3 bases, J shed 5 bases, and the junction held 5 bases outside the gene matches. The CDR3 spans 15 residues. Germline lookup yields CDR1 KGHSH and CDR2 LQKENI.

This rearrangement joins TRBV4-2 to TRBJ1-5; D gene ambiguous. CDR3 length: 14 residues. Germline V CDR1 and CDR2: LGHNA, YNFKEQ. V lost 0 bases and J 6 bases, leaving 9 bases between the germline ends. CDR3 amino acids: CASSQEWGGQPQHF. CDR3 nucleotides: TGTGCCAGCAGCCAAGAGTGGGGTGGTCAGCCCCAGCATTTT.

This clonotype occurred many times. This sequence joins TRBV7-2 and TRBJ2-3; D unresolved. CDR1 and CDR2 from the germline V gene are SGHTA and FQGNSA. CDR3 length: 12 amino acids. Trimming left V 4 bases short and J 8 bases short, with 10 bases between. CDR3 DNA sequence: TGTGCCAGCAGCTCCCCGGATCGTACGCAGTATTTT. Translation: CASSSPDRTQYF.

This clonotype occurred a few times. This chain connects TRBV6-5 to TRBJ1-5; 11 bases align to TRBD1. V was pared by 0 bases and J by 6 bases, with 1 base of the junction left unmatched. CDR3 size: 15 residues. In germline, CDR1 is MNHEY, CDR2 SVGAGI. CDR3: CASSYSGTGGQPQHF. The CDR3 DNA is TGTGCCAGCAGTTACTCCGGGACAGGGGGTCAGCCCCAGCATTTT.